One sample yielded the 25 T cell receptor beta chains listed below, sequenced in a study of shared clonotypes between healthy human individuals. CD8 cells classed as naive were CD45RO-negative and positively selected for CCR7, excluding terminally differentiated effector memory CD45RA+ cells. Sequenced by immunoSEQ multiplex PCR; TCRdb stores in-frame clones only, minus some. This table has fewer than 850,000 clones, just over 95% appearing once. Sequenced sample: naive CD8+ T cells sorted from blood. Receptors originate from a man aged 25 to 40 in good health.

V gene TRBV2 combines with J gene TRBJ2-1, with D hard to call. Trimming removed 7 bases at V and 7 bases at J, with 8 bases between. This CDR3 has 11 residues. Germline CDR1 and CDR2: SNHLY and FYNNEI. CDR3 loop: CASILQNEQFF. CDR3 in DNA: TGTGCCAGCATTCTCCAGAATGAGCAGTTCTTC.

The chain carries TRBV29-1 and TRBJ2-3; possibly TRBD1 for D (6 bases). Germline lookup yields CDR1 SQVTM and CDR2 ANQGSEA. This CDR3 region has 12 residues. V lost 6 bases, J lost 5 bases, and 12 bases lay in between. CDR3 loop: CSVGTMGDTQYF. The CDR3 DNA is TGCAGCGTCGGGACAATGGGAGATACGCAGTATTTT.

The chain links TRBV27 to TRBJ2-2; D call uncertain. The CDR3 length is 13 residues. Germline CDR1 and CDR2: MNHEY and SMNVEV (reference sequence). V lost 3 bases and J lost 5, with 7 bases in between. CDR3 protein: CASSFAATGELFF. The CDR3 DNA reads as TGTGCCAGCAGTTTTGCAGCGACCGGGGAGCTGTTTTTT.

This chain joins TRBV14 and TRBJ2-3; no firm D call. Per the germline V gene, CDR1 is SGHDN and CDR2 is FVKESK. This CDR3 has 16 residues. Trimming cost V 1 base and J 3 bases, with 14 bases left between them. CDR3 sequence reads: CASSQGTLRFTDTQYF. The CDR3 DNA sequence: TGTGCCAGCAGCCAAGGAACCTTGCGGTTTACAGATACGCAGTATTTT.

V usage is TRBV27 and J usage is TRBJ2-1, with TRBD1 identical over 9 bases. Trimming removed 6 bases from V and 5 bases from J; junction bases left unmatched: 11. The germline CDR1 and CDR2 sequences are MNHEY and SMNVEV (reference sequence). This CDR3 contains 16 residues. For the CDR3, the DNA is TGTGCCAGCAGCCCTGTGGGGACAGGGATGAACAATGAGCAGTTCTTC. It codes for CASSPVGTGMNNEQFF.

The chain links TRBV9 to TRBJ2-2; no definite D call. Trimming removed 3 bases from V and 7 bases from J, with 19 bases in between. In germline, CDR1 is SGDLS, CDR2 YYNGEE. The CDR3 length is 16 residues. The CDR3 coding sequence is TGTGCCAGCAGCGCCCGACTGGTGACGATGGGCGGGGAGCTGTTTTTT. Translation gives CASSARLVTMGGELFF. The full variable domain, completed using reference TRBV9 and TRBJ2-2, is DSGVTQTPKHLITATGQRVTLRCSPRSGDLSVYWYQQSLDQGLQFLIQYYNGEERAKGNILERFSAQQFPDLHSELNLSSLELGDSALYFCASSARLVTMGGELFFGEGSRLTVL.

This rearrangement joins TRBV4-3 to TRBJ2-7, with D perhaps TRBD2 (5 bases). The V gene lost 6 bases and the J gene lost 0 bases, with 15 bases spanning the gap. From germline, CDR1 is LGHNA and CDR2 YSLEER. There are 15 residues in the CDR3. The CDR3 DNA sequence: TGCGCCAGCAGTCCAAGGTGGCGGGCCTCCTACGAGCAGTACTTC. It translates to CASSPRWRASYEQYF.

The chain has TRBV2 and TRBJ2-5, with 13 nucleotides matching TRBD2. The J call may be faulty, since TRBJ2-7 better matches the DNA end. The germline V gene has CDR1 SNHLY and CDR2 FYNNEI. The CDR3 is 16 residues long. The CDR3 DNA sequence: TGTGCCAGCACCAGAGCCGGGACTAGCGGGACCTACGAGCAGTACTTC. It is translated as CASTRAGTSGTYEQYF.

The chain employs TRBV10-3 and TRBJ2-1; the D is unclear. The CDR3 is 12 amino acids. V was trimmed by 3 bases and J by 7 bases, leaving 7 bases between them. Germline V lookup: CDR1 ENHRY, CDR2 SYGVKD. CDR3 loop: CAISELTNEQFF. The CDR3 DNA reads TGTGCCATCAGTGAACTCACTAATGAGCAGTTCTTC.

The chain employs TRBV11-2 and TRBJ2-5, with D possibly being TRBD1 (6 bases). CDR1 and CDR2 (germline): SGHAT, FQNNGV. Trimming cost V 5 bases and J 7 bases, with 14 bases left between them. This CDR3 has 13 residues. For the CDR3, the DNA is TGTGCCAGCAGCCAGGACAGCCTGTGGACCCAGTACTTC. Translated, it gives CASSQDSLWTQYF. The whole variable domain, filled in from reference TRBV11-2 and TRBJ2-5, reads EAGVAQSPRYKIIEKRQSVAFWCNPISGHATLYWYQQILGQGPKLLIQFQNNGVVDDSQLPKDRFSAERLKGVDSTLKIQPAKLEDSAVYLCASSQDSLWTQYFGPGTRLLVL.

Only one count was recorded for this clone. The chain links TRBV18 to TRBJ1-1; 8 nucleotides line up with TRBD1. The CDR3 is 17 residues long. The germline gives CDR1 KGHSH, CDR2 LQKENI. Germline trimming cut 0 bases from V and 0 bases from J; bases unmatched to any gene: 6. The CDR3 loop reads CASSPPRTGPMNTEAFF. The CDR3 DNA follows: TGTGCCAGCTCACCACCGAGGACAGGGCCCATGAACACTGAAGCTTTCTTT.

The chain joins TRBV2 to TRBJ2-1, with TRBD1 matching 10 bases. The CDR3 extends over 13 amino acids. Germline V CDR1 and CDR2: SNHLY, FYNNEI. V lost 9 bases and J lost 6; bases outside the gene matches: 5. The CDR3 spells CARDRGQTNEQFF. In nucleotides, the CDR3 is TGTGCCAGAGACAGGGGGCAGACCAATGAGCAGTTCTTC.

This clone was counted once. The rearrangement joins TRBV9 to TRBJ2-7, with D perhaps assigned TRBD1 or TRBD2 (5 bases each). V was trimmed by 1 base and J by 5 bases, leaving 16 bases between them. This CDR3 contains 15 residues. Germline V gene lookup returns CDR1 SGDLS and CDR2 YYNGEE. The CDR3 is CASSVNPVGVHEQYF. The DNA for the CDR3 is TGTGCCAGCAGCGTAAATCCCGTGGGGGTCCACGAGCAGTACTTC.

This clone came up once. The chain joins TRBV4-1 to TRBJ2-1; TRBD2 matches at 8 bases. The CDR3 sequence is 18 residues long. From germline, CDR1 is MGHRA and CDR2 YSYEKL. With V trimmed by 1 base and J by 6 bases, 14 bases remained unmatched. CDR3 in amino acids: CASSQVEGSAGAANEQFF. In nucleotides, the CDR3 is TGCGCCAGCAGCCAAGTGGAGGGATCAGCGGGAGCAGCCAATGAGCAGTTCTTC.

The V gene is TRBV7-9, the J gene TRBJ2-1, with TRBD1 matching over 8 bases. Germline V CDR1 and CDR2: SEHNR, FQNEAQ (reference sequence). V gave up 6 bases and J gave up 3 bases; unmatched junction bases: 10. The CDR3 totals 16 residues. CDR3 loop: CASRSAQGALYNEQFF. The CDR3 DNA sequence: TGTGCCAGCAGGTCCGCGCAGGGGGCCCTCTACAATGAGCAGTTCTTC. Filled out from reference TRBV7-9 and TRBJ2-1, the complete variable domain reads DTGVSQNPRHKITKRGQNVTFRCDPISEHNRLYWYRQTLGQGPEFLTYFQNEAQLEKSRLLSDRFSAERPKGSFSTLEIQRTEQGDSAMYLCASRSAQGALYNEQFFGPGTRLTVL.

V is TRBV2 and J is TRBJ1-1, with 7 bases aligning to TRBD1. The CDR3 runs to 14 residues. The germline CDR1 and CDR2 sequences are SNHLY and FYNNEI. The V gene end was trimmed by 6 bases and the J gene end by 2 bases; junction bases not matched to a gene: 6. This CDR3 is CASSLGQSNTEAFF. As DNA, the CDR3 is TGTGCCAGCAGCTTGGGACAGTCAAACACTGAAGCTTTCTTT.

The CDR3 loop is CSVNPGGGDGYTF. CDR3 in DNA: TGCAGCGTTAACCCGGGTGGGGGCGATGGCTACACCTTC. The V call is TRBV29-1, the J call TRBJ1-2; TRBD1 might be the D (6 bases). The CDR3 is 13 amino acids. V shed 5 bases and J shed 6 bases, with 16 bases lying between them. CDR1 is SQVTM and CDR2 is ANQGSEA in the germline V gene. Supplemented by reference TRBV29-1 and TRBJ1-2, the full variable domain reads SAVISQKPSRDICQRGTSLTIQCQVDSQVTMMFWYRQQPGQSLTLIATANQGSEATYESGFVIDKFPISRPNLTFSTLTVSNMSPEDSSIYLCSVNPGGGDGYTFGSGTRLTVV.

V and J are TRBV25-1 and TRBJ2-1, with D possibly TRBD2 on 5 matching bases. CDR3 size: 12 residues. From germline, CDR1 is MGHDK and CDR2 SYGVNS. V was trimmed by 2 bases and J by 15 bases, leaving 14 bases between them. The CDR3 DNA reads TGTGCCAGCAGTGAAGAGGGCTATGAGGCGTTCTTC. It codes for CASSEEGYEAFF.

J is TRBJ1-2 and V is TRBV28; D not certain. Trimming removed 1 base from V and 2 bases from J, with 17 bases in between. There are 17 residues in the CDR3. Per the germline V gene, CDR1 is MDHEN and CDR2 is SYDVKM. In DNA form, the CDR3 reads TGTGCCAGCAGTTTATCCCCCTCAAGCGAAAGGAACTATGGCTACACCTTC. Residues: CASSLSPSSERNYGYTF.

This clone appeared once. The genes are TRBV28 and TRBJ2-1; TRBD2 matches 9 bases. J gave up 9 bases and V 4 bases, and 13 bases lay outside the gene matches. The CDR3 sequence is 16 residues long. The V gene's germline CDR1 is MDHEN and CDR2 SYDVKM. The CDR3 here is CASSWGTGTSFREQFF. CDR3 DNA sequence: TGTGCCAGCAGTTGGGGGACCGGGACTAGCTTTCGTGAGCAGTTCTTC.

The rearrangement links TRBV11-2 to TRBJ2-7, with 7 bases fitting TRBD1. The J segment lost 3 bases and the V segment lost 4 bases, leaving 12 bases of the junction unmatched. Germline CDR1 SGHAT, CDR2 FQNNGV. The CDR3 loop spans 16 amino acids. The CDR3 bases are TGTGCCAGCAGCTCACATTCCGGGACAGCAGTCTACGAGCAGTACTTC. Protein product: CASSSHSGTAVYEQYF.

V usage is TRBV10-3 and J usage is TRBJ1-2; perhaps TRBD1 as D (5 bases). The CDR3 totals 15 residues. The V gene lost 0 bases and the J gene lost 3 bases, with 11 bases spanning the gap. Germline V CDR1 and CDR2: ENHRY, SYGVKD. CDR3 loop: CAISESLGTDYGYTF. In DNA form, the CDR3 reads TGTGCCATCAGTGAGTCCTTGGGGACCGACTATGGCTACACCTTC.

As for this clone: Other DNA sequences of this sample code for an identical CDR3. The chain has TRBV4-3 and TRBJ2-7; D ambiguous. Germline CDR1 and CDR2: LGHNA and YSLEER. The CDR3 has 14 amino acids. Trimming took off 0 bases at V and 3 bases at J, with 9 bases between the two ends. CDR3 protein: CASSQDYGYYEQYF. DNA for the CDR3: TGCGCCAGCAGCCAAGACTACGGTTACTACGAGCAGTACTTC.

This chain links TRBV27 with TRBJ2-1; 9 bases agree with TRBD2. In germline, CDR1 is MNHEY, CDR2 SMNVEV (reference sequence). The CDR3 extends over 15 amino acids. J was trimmed by 3 bases and V by 5 bases; bases with no gene match: 5. The DNA of the CDR3 is TGTGCCAGCAGTATCGGGACTAGCTTCTACAATGAGCAGTTCTTC. It is translated as CASSIGTSFYNEQFF.

This chain uses TRBV2 with TRBJ1-1; tentative D call: TRBD1 (6 bases). The germline gives CDR1 SNHLY, CDR2 FYNNEI. V shed 3 bases and J shed 4 bases, with 9 bases lying between them. The CDR3 is 13 residues long. The DNA for the CDR3 is TGTGCCAGCAGTGATGGCAGGGGCACTGAAGCTTTCTTT. Translation: CASSDGRGTEAFF.